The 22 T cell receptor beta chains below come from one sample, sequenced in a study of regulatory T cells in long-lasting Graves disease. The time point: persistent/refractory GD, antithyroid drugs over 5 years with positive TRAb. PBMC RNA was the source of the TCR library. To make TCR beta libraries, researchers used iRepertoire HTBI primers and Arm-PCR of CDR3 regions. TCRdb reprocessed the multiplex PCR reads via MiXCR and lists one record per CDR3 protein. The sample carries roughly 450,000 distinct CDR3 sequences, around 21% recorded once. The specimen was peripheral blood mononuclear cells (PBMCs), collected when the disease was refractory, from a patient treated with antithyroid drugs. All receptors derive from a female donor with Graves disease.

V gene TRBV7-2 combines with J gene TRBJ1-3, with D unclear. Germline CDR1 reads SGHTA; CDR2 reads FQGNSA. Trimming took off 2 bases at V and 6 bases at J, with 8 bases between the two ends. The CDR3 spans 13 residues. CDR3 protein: CASSLWGVNTIYF. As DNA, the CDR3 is TGTGCCAGCAGCTTATGGGGAGTAAACACCATATATTTT.

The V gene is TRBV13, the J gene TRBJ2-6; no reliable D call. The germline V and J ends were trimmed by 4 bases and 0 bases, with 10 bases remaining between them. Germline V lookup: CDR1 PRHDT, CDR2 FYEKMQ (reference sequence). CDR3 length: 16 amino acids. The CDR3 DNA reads TGTGCCAGCAGCTCGAAAGTCCTCTCTGGGGCCAACGTCCTGACTTTC. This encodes CASSSKVLSGANVLTF.

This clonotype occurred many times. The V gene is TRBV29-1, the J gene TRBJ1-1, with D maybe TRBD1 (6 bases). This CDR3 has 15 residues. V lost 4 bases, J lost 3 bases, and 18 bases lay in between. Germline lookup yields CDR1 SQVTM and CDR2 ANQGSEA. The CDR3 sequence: CSVGPWQGTYTEAFF. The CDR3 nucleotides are TGCAGCGTTGGACCCTGGCAGGGGACCTACACTGAAGCTTTCTTT.

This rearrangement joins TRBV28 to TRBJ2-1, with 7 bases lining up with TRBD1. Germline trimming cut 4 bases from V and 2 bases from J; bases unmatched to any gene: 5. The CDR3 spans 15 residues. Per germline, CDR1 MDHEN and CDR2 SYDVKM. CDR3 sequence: CASSYRDSTYNEQFF. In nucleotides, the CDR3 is TGTGCCAGCAGTTACCGGGACAGCACCTACAATGAGCAGTTCTTC.

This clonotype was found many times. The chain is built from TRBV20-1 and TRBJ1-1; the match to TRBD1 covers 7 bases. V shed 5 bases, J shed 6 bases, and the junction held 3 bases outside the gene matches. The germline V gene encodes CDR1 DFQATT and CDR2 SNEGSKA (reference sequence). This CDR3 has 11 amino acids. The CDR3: CSARQGSEAFF. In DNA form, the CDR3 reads TGCAGTGCTCGACAGGGATCTGAAGCTTTCTTT.

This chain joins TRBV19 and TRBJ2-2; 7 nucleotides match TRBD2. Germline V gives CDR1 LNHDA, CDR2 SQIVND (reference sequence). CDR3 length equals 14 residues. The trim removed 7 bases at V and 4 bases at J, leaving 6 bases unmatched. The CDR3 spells CASTHAGVTGELFF. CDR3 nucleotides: TGTGCCAGTACCCATGCGGGAGTCACCGGGGAGCTGTTTTTT.

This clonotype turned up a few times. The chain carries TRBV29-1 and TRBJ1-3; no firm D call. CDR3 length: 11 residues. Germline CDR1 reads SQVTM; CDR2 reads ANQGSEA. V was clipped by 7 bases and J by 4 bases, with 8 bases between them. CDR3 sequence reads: CSARGGNTIYF. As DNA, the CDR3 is TGCAGCGCCCGAGGGGGAAACACCATATATTTT.

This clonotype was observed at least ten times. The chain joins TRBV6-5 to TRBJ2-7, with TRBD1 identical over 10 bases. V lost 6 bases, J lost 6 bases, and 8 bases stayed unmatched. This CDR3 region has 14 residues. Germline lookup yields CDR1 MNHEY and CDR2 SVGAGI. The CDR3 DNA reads TGTGCCAGCAGATACCGGGACAGGGGACTCGAGCAGTACTTC. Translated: CASRYRDRGLEQYF.

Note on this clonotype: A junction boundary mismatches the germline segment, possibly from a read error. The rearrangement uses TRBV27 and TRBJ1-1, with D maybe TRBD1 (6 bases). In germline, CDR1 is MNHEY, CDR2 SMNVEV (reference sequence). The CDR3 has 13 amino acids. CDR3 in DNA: TGTGCCAGCGGTTTATTAGGGGGGATTGAAGCTTTCTTT. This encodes CASGLLGGIEAFF.

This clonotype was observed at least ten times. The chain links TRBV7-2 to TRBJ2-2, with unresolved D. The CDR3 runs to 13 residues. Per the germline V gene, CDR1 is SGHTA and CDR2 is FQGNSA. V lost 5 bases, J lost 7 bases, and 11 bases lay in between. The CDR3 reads CASSLDPNGELFF. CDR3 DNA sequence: TGTGCCAGCAGCCTTGACCCCAACGGGGAGCTGTTTTTT.

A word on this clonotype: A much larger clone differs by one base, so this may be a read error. The CDR3 loop reads CVSSVLPGLDVVGELFF. The CDR3 bases are TGTGTCAGCAGTGTGTTACCAGGACTGGACGTGGTCGGGGAGCTGTTTTTT. The chain carries TRBV2 and TRBJ2-2, with D possibly being TRBD2 (5 bases). Germline loops: CDR1 SNHLY, CDR2 FYNNEI. CDR3 length: 17 amino acids.

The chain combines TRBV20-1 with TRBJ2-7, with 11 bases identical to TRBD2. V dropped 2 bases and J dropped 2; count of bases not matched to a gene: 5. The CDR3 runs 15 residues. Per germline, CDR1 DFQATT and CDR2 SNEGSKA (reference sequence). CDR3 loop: CSARSLAGVPYEQYF. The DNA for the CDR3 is TGCAGTGCTAGATCACTAGCGGGAGTCCCCTACGAGCAGTACTTC.

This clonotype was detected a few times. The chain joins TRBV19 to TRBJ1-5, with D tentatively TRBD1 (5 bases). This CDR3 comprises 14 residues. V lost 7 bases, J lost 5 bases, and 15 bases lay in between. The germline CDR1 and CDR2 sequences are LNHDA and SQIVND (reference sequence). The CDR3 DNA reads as TGTGCCAGTACCCCGCAGCAGGGACATCAGCCCCAGCATTTT. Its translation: CASTPQQGHQPQHF.

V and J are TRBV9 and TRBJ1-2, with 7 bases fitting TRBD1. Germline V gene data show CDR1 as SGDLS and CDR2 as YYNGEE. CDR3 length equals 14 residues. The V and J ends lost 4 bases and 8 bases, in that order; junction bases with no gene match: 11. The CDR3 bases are TGTGCCAGCAGCCCCCAAACAGGGGCCTTCGGCTACACCTTC. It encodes CASSPQTGAFGYTF.

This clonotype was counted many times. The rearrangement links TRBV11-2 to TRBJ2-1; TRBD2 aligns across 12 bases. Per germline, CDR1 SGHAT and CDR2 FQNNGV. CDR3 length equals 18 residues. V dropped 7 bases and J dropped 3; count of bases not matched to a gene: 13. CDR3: CASTKGLAGGWRYNEQFF. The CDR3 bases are TGTGCCAGCACCAAGGGGCTAGCGGGAGGGTGGCGCTACAATGAGCAGTTCTTC.

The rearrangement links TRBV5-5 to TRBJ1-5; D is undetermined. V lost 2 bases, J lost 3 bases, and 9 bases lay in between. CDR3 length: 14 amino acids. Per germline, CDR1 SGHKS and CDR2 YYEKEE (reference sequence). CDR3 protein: CASSFDTFNQPQHF. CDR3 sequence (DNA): TGTGCCAGCAGCTTCGACACCTTCAATCAGCCCCAGCATTTT.

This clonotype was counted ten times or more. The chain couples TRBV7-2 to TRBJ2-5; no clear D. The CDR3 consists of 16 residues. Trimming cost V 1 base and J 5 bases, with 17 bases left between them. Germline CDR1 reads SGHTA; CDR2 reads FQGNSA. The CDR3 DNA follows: TGTGCCAGCAGCTTAGGAGTCAAGGAACTTTCGGAGACCCAGTACTTC. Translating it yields CASSLGVKELSETQYF.

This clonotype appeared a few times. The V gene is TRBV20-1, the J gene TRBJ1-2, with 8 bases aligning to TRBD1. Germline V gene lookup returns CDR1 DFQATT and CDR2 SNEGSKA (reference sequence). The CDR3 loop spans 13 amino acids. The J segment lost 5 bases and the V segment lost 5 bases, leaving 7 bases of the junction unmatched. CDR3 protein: CSASTGAGYGYTF. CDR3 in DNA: TGCAGTGCTTCGACAGGGGCCGGGTATGGCTACACCTTC.

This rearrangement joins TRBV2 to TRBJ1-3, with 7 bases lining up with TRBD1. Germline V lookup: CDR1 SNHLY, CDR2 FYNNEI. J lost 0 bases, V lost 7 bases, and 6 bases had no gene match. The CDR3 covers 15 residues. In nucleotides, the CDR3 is TGTGCCAGCACCAGGACAGGCAACTCTGGAAACACCATATATTTT. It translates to CASTRTGNSGNTIYF.

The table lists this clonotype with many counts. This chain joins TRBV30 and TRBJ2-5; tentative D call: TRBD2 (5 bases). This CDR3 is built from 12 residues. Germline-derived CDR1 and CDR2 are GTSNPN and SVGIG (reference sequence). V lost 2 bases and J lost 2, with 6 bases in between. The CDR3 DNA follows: TGTGCCTGGAGTCCGGGGCAAGAGACCCAGTACTTC. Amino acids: CAWSPGQETQYF.

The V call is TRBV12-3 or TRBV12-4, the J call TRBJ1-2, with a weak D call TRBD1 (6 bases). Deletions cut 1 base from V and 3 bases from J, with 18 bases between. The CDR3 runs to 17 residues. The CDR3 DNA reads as TGTGCCAGCAGTTTAGAGGGGGGAGGAAAATTTGACTATGGCTACACCTTC. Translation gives CASSLEGGGKFDYGYTF.

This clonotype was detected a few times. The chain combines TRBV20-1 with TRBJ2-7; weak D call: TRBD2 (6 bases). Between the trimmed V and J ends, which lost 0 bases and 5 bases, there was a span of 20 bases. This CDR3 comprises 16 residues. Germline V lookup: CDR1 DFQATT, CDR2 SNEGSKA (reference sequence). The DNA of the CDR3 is TGCAGTGCTAGAGATTCGACGGGAGAAGGCTGGGACGAGCAGTACTTC. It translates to CSARDSTGEGWDEQYF.